What follows are 17 T cell receptor beta chains derived from one specimen sequenced in a study of blood T cell repertoires in COVID-19. The repertoire was sequenced with immunoSEQ multiplex PCR; TCRdb's copy has only in-frame clones and lacks some. The sample yields about 360,000 clones, approximately 86% seen once. The sequenced sample was peripheral blood. The receptors were gathered from a woman aged 55-70 years with COVID-19, enrolled during active disease.

This clone was recorded only once. The chain employs TRBV10-3 and TRBJ1-2, with D unclear. V was cut by 2 bases and J by 7 bases, with 5 bases left in between. The CDR3 spans 11 residues. The V gene's germline CDR1 is ENHRY and CDR2 SYGVKD. The CDR3, as DNA: TGTGCCATCAGTGAGATCGGTGGCTACACCTTC. Amino acids: CAISEIGGYTF.

This clone was detected only once. The CDR3 coding sequence is TGTGCCAGCAGCGCCGGGACTAGCGGGGGGGTCGCAGATACGCAGTATTTT. Protein product: CASSAGTSGGVADTQYF. The chain recombines TRBV9 with TRBJ2-3; 16 positions match TRBD2. There are 17 residues in the CDR3. Per the germline V gene, CDR1 is SGDLS and CDR2 is YYNGEE. Germline trimming cut 3 bases from V and 4 bases from J; bases unmatched to any gene: 5.

The chain has TRBV4-1 and TRBJ2-7; D is unclear. The germline CDR1 and CDR2 sequences are MGHRA and YSYEKL. Trimming removed 4 bases from V and 4 bases from J, with 14 bases in between. The CDR3 has 14 amino acids. CDR3 in amino acids: CASSRQENGYEQYF. DNA of the CDR3: TGCGCCAGCAGCCGGCAGGAAAATGGGTACGAGCAGTACTTC.

The sample holds one count of this clone. This chain connects TRBV4-1 to TRBJ2-5; TRBD1 matches 10 bases. The CDR3 extends over 15 amino acids. Germline assignment: CDR1 MGHRA and CDR2 YSYEKL. V shed 5 bases, J shed 5 bases, and the junction held 8 bases outside the gene matches. CDR3 nucleotides: TGCGCCAGCAGCGTGGCGACAGGGGGCGCGGAGACCCAGTACTTC. Protein sequence: CASSVATGGAETQYF.

This clone was seen ten or more times. The chain carries TRBV12-5 and TRBJ1-5; D ambiguous. The CDR3 runs 14 residues. The V end was cut by 9 bases, the J end by 3 bases, with 15 bases between. Germline loops: CDR1 LGHNT, CDR2 FRNRAP. The CDR3 coding sequence is TGTGCTAGCGGTCGTTCCGCGGACAATCAGCCCCAGCATTTT. It translates to CASGRSADNQPQHF.

The chain employs TRBV29-1 and TRBJ1-1, with TRBD1 matching 9 bases. This CDR3 spans 15 amino acids. Trimming at V came to 6 bases and at J to 0 bases, leaving 8 bases not matched to a gene. Germline V lookup: CDR1 SQVTM, CDR2 ANQGSEA. Here the CDR3 reads CSVPGTGTMNTEAFF. CDR3 DNA sequence: TGCAGCGTCCCCGGGACAGGGACCATGAACACTGAAGCTTTCTTT. The entire variable domain, with the rest obtained from reference TRBV29-1 and TRBJ1-1, is as follows: SAVISQKPSRDICQRGTSLTIQCQVDSQVTMMFWYRQQPGQSLTLIATANQGSEATYESGFVIDKFPISRPNLTFSTLTVSNMSPEDSSIYLCSVPGTGTMNTEAFFGQGTRLTVV.

This chain uses TRBV9 with TRBJ2-5; 10 bases are a match to TRBD2. The trim removed 0 bases at V and 2 bases at J, leaving 4 bases unmatched. Germline CDR1 and CDR2: SGDLS and YYNGEE. The CDR3 totals 16 residues. As DNA, the CDR3 is TGTGCCAGCAGCGTAGACGGAGCGGGGGGGCAAGAGACCCAGTACTTC. Translated: CASSVDGAGGQETQYF.

The chain carries TRBV7-2 and TRBJ2-1; 15 positions match TRBD2. The V gene end was trimmed by 4 bases and the J gene end by 4 bases; junction bases not matched to a gene: 2. The CDR3 loop spans 16 amino acids. Germline CDR1 reads SGHTA; CDR2 reads FQGNSA. In DNA form, the CDR3 reads TGTGCCAGCAGCTCCGGACTAGCGGGGGGGTACAATGAGCAGTTCTTC. It is translated as CASSSGLAGGYNEQFF.

The rearrangement links TRBV7-9 to TRBJ1-2; D might be TRBD1 (6 bases). The CDR3 extends over 16 amino acids. Trimming took 0 bases from V and 4 from J, leaving 15 bases between them. Germline V gives CDR1 SEHNR, CDR2 FQNEAQ (reference sequence). Written as DNA, the CDR3 is TGTGCCAGCAGCTTAGCCCAAATACAGGGCTCCTATGGCTACACCTTC. Translation: CASSLAQIQGSYGYTF.

This chain links TRBV13 with TRBJ2-1; 7 bases match TRBD2. Per the germline V gene, CDR1 is PRHDT and CDR2 is FYEKMQ (reference sequence). V lost 5 bases and J lost 5; bases outside the gene matches: 9. The CDR3 covers 15 residues. The CDR3 loop reads CASSNTAGTNNEQFF. CDR3 nucleotide sequence: TGTGCCAGCAGCAACACAGCGGGGACGAACAATGAGCAGTTCTTC.

The gene calls are TRBV10-3 and TRBJ1-2, with D unresolved. V was cut by 2 bases and J by 4 bases, with 8 bases left in between. This CDR3 spans 13 amino acids. Per the germline V gene, CDR1 is ENHRY and CDR2 is SYGVKD. CDR3 sequence: CAISEVSSYGYTF. The CDR3 region has the DNA TGTGCCATCAGTGAGGTCAGTTCCTATGGCTACACCTTC.

The chain carries TRBV13 and TRBJ2-3; 15 nucleotides line up with TRBD2. CDR1 and CDR2 (germline): PRHDT, FYEKMQ (reference sequence). With V trimmed by 5 bases and J by 7 bases, 7 bases remained unmatched. There are 16 residues in the CDR3. The CDR3 coding sequence is TGTGCCAGCAGCCCGAGGACTAGCGGGGGGGCAAATACGCAGTATTTT. It translates to CASSPRTSGGANTQYF. Filled out from reference TRBV13 and TRBJ2-3, the complete variable domain reads AAGVIQSPRHLIKEKRETATLKCYPIPRHDTVYWYQQGPGQDPQFLISFYEKMQSDKGSIPDRFSAQQFSDYHSELNMSSLELGDSALYFCASSPRTSGGANTQYFGPGTRLTVL.

With regard to this clone: The junction does not match germline at one end; this may be a read error. This chain uses TRBV4-1 with TRBJ2-1, with 13 bases fitting TRBD2. Per the germline V gene, CDR1 is MGHRA and CDR2 is YSYEKL. The length of the CDR3 is 16 residues. For the CDR3, the DNA is TGCGCCAGCAGCCTACTAGCGGGGGGGCCCTATAATGAGCAGTTCTTC. It translates to CASSLLAGGPYNEQFF.

The chain couples TRBV5-1 to TRBJ2-7; 12 nucleotides match TRBD2. The V gene's germline CDR1 is SGHRS and CDR2 YFSETQ. This CDR3 spans 14 amino acids. J was trimmed by 3 bases and V by 4 bases; bases with no gene match: 2. CDR3 DNA: TGCGCCAGCAGCGGGGGACTAGCGGGCTACGAGCAGTACTTC. Translating it yields CASSGGLAGYEQYF.

The V and J genes are TRBV19 and TRBJ2-7; a possible D gene is TRBD1 (6 bases). V was clipped by 1 base and J by 1 base, with 8 bases between them. The CDR3 spans 14 residues. CDR1 and CDR2 (germline): LNHDA, SQIVND (reference sequence). CDR3 sequence reads: CASSIARGSYEQYF. The DNA for the CDR3 is TGTGCCAGTAGTATAGCCAGGGGTTCCTACGAGCAGTACTTC.

The genes are TRBV10-2 and TRBJ1-6; 8 positions agree with TRBD1. The CDR3 spans 15 residues. V was clipped by 4 bases and J by 7 bases; unmatched bases: 6. Germline V gives CDR1 WSHSY, CDR2 SAAADI. DNA for the CDR3: TGCGCCAGCAGTGGGACAGGGACAGCAAATTCACCCCTCCACTTT. Protein: CASSGTGTANSPLHF.

The rearrangement joins TRBV6-5 to TRBJ1-2; 9 positions agree with TRBD1. J gave up 2 bases and V 6 bases, and 4 bases lay outside the gene matches. The CDR3 loop spans 14 amino acids. The germline gives CDR1 MNHEY, CDR2 SVGAGI. The CDR3 nucleotides are TGTGCCAGCAGCCGCGGGACAGGGAACTATGGCTACACCTTC. Residues: CASSRGTGNYGYTF.